These T cell receptor beta chains were read from a single sample in a study of T cells in Graves' hyperthyroidism and ophthalmopathy. MiXCR, applied by TCRdb to the multiplex PCR reads, yields one record per CDR3 protein. The table has fewer than 650,000 distinct CDR3 sequences, roughly 15% seen once; the top ten hold about 4%. Sequencing was performed on blood. Receptor source: a woman between 40 and 55 years old with Graves' ophthalmopathy. CDR3s include the opening cysteine and the closing phenylalanine or tryptophan. A D gene is named only where the DNA matches it firmly. Rows may omit the clone size; those that give it use once, few, many or a size class.

clone_size	v_call	d_call	j_call	cdr3_nt	cdr3_aa
few	TRBV27	.	TRBJ2-4	TGTGCCAGCATGAGTTGGGATGGGAAAGTTAAAACGTACTTC	CASMSWDGKVKTYF
.	TRBV12-3/TRBV12-4	TRBD1	TRBJ1-5	TGTGCCAGCAATTGGGGACAGGGGGATAGCAATCAGCCCCAGCATTTT	CASNWGQGDSNQPQHF
few	TRBV24-1	.	TRBJ2-7	TGTGCCACCAGTGATTTGCCCGGGCGGCGTACCTACGAGCAGTACTTC	CATSDLPGRRTYEQYF
many	TRBV28	TRBD1	TRBJ1-2	TGTGCCAGCAGTTTTCCCCGGACAGGGGGCAGGAGTGGCTACACCTTC	CASSFPRTGGRSGYTF
many	TRBV27	TRBD2	TRBJ2-7	TGTGCCAGCAGTTCCTCGGCGGGAGTCGGCGAGCAGTACTTC	CASSSSAGVGEQYF
many	TRBV5-1	.	TRBJ2-7	TGCGCCAGCAGCTTGTCCACACCACGGTACGAGCAGTACTTC	CASSLSTPRYEQYF
medium-sized	TRBV6-1	.	TRBJ2-5	TGTGCCAGCAGTGAAGCGGCAGGAGGAGGTGAAGAGACCCAGTACTTC	CASSEAAGGGEETQYF
.	TRBV20-1	TRBD2	TRBJ2-7	TGCAGTGCCCGAGCGGTGGCAGCGGGAGTACGGTTTGAGCAGTACTTC	CSARAVAAGVRFEQYF
few	TRBV28	.	TRBJ1-5	TGTGCCAGCAGTTCGGAGGGCTCTCAGCCCCAGCATTTT	CASSSEGSQPQHF
many	TRBV6-1	.	TRBJ2-7	TGTGCCAGCAGTGATCATGACTCCTACGAGCAGTACTTC	CASSDHDSYEQYF
.	TRBV6-1	.	TRBJ2-7	TGTGCCGTGGGGGACATCCACTACGAGCAGTACTTC	CAVGDIHYEQYF
.	TRBV12-3/TRBV12-4	TRBD2	TRBJ2-4	TGTGCCAGCAGGGTAGCGGGAGGGGCCAAAAACATTCAGTACTTC	CASRVAGGAKNIQYF
.	TRBV27	.	TRBJ1-1	TGTGCCAGCAGATCTGGACACAGTAACACTGAAGCTTTCTTT	CASRSGHSNTEAFF
.	TRBV20-1	.	TRBJ1-2	TGCAGTGCTAGCTTTGTGGTTTACTATGGCTACACCTTC	CSASFVVYYGYTF
many	TRBV6-6	.	TRBJ2-7	TGTGCCAGCAGTTTCACGACAACAGGGTTTTCCTACGAGCAGTACTTC	CASSFTTTGFSYEQYF
many	TRBV5-6	.	TRBJ1-2	TGTGCCAGCAGCTTGAGCCCCAATCCCATCTATGGCTACACCTTC	CASSLSPNPIYGYTF
.	TRBV19	.	TRBJ2-5	TGTGCCACTCGGGACGTCGAGACCCAGTACTTC	CATRDVETQYF
.	TRBV30	.	TRBJ2-7	TGTGCCTGGAGTGTTAAGATTCCCGGGGAGCAGTACTTC	CAWSVKIPGEQYF
.	TRBV12-3/TRBV12-4	TRBD1	TRBJ1-4	TGTGCCAGCAACACGGACAGGGCCGAAAAACTGTTTTTT	CASNTDRAEKLFF
few	TRBV11-2	TRBD1	TRBJ2-7	TGTGCCAGCAGCTTGAGGGGGCCCAACGAGCAGTACTTC	CASSLRGPNEQYF
many	TRBV11-2	.	TRBJ2-7	TGTGCCAGCAGTTTAGACAGAGCCTACGAGCAGTACTTC	CASSLDRAYEQYF
.	TRBV20-1	TRBD2	TRBJ2-5	TGCAGTGCTCCCCCAGCGGGAAGTGAGACCCAGTACTTC	CSAPPAGSETQYF
many	TRBV10-3	TRBD2	TRBJ2-5	TGTGCCATCAGTGAAGGTGGCGGGAGGGCCCAAGGGGAGACCCAGTACTTC	CAISEGGGRAQGETQYF
.	TRBV27	TRBD1	TRBJ2-5	TGTGCCAGCAGTTTCAGGGGGTCTTCGGAGACCCAGTACTTC	CASSFRGSSETQYF
.	TRBV28	.	TRBJ1-2	TGTGCCAGCAGTTTATTCGGAGGGGCTCTTGGCTACACCTTC	CASSLFGGALGYTF
many	TRBV6-5	.	TRBJ2-7	TGTGCCAGCAGTTACTCTCTCGAGGGCGGCTACGAGCAGTACTTC	CASSYSLEGGYEQYF